The 25 T cell receptor beta chains presented below share a single source sample, sequenced in a study of T cell repertoires in cytomegalovirus infection. In TCRdb, the reads were re-called with MiXCR into one record per CDR3 protein. There are about 300,000 distinct CDR3 sequences in the sample; about a tenth occur only once, and approximately 2.4% lies in the top ten. Sequencing was carried out using PBMCs. These receptors were collected from a human donor in good health (CMV status not recorded). Some clones in this sample may be carry-over from other donors' samples.

This clonotype was seen a few times. V gene TRBV9 combines with J gene TRBJ1-2; tentative D call: TRBD1 (6 bases). This CDR3 has 15 amino acids. V lost 0 bases to trimming and J lost 4 bases, with 13 bases between them. Germline V gene data show CDR1 as SGDLS and CDR2 as YYNGEE. The CDR3 spells CASSVGGQNLYGYTF. As DNA, the CDR3 is TGTGCCAGCAGCGTAGGAGGACAGAACCTCTATGGCTACACCTTC.

This clonotype was seen many times. V usage is TRBV5-6 and J usage is TRBJ2-7; D could derive from TRBD1 or TRBD2 (6 bases each). CDR3 length equals 17 residues. V lost 4 bases and J lost 6, with 26 bases in between. Germline CDR1 SGHDT, CDR2 YYEEEE. CDR3 bases: TGTGCCAGCAGCCAGTACGTGGGATCGGGGGCAAGGGGCGAGCAGTACGTC. Protein product: CASSQYVGSGARGEQYV.

This clonotype was seen only a few times. The V and J genes are TRBV24-1 and TRBJ1-5; D gene uncertain. The germline CDR1 and CDR2 sequences are KGHDR and SFDVKD. This CDR3 has 16 residues. V was pared by 1 base and J by 0 bases, with 9 bases between. CDR3 DNA: TGTGCCACCAGTGATTTTACGGAAAATAGCAATCAGCCCCAGCATTTT. As protein: CATSDFTENSNQPQHF.

This clonotype was seen many times. This rearrangement joins TRBV20-1 to TRBJ2-2; TRBD1 or TRBD2 may be the D gene (5 bases each). Germline V lookup: CDR1 DFQATT, CDR2 SNEGSKA (reference sequence). CDR3 length: 14 amino acids. The V end lost 4 bases, the J end lost 8 bases, and 17 bases lay between the germline ends. CDR3 sequence: CSATGPLAIGELFF. DNA of the CDR3: TGCAGTGCTACGGGACCGCTGGCTATAGGGGAGCTGTTTTTT.

This clonotype was seen ten or more times. V usage is TRBV28 and J usage is TRBJ2-7; D perhaps matches TRBD2 (5 bases). V was clipped by 1 base and J by 3 bases, with 10 bases between them. This CDR3 contains 14 residues. Per germline, CDR1 MDHEN and CDR2 SYDVKM. The DNA for the CDR3 is TGTGCCAGCAGTTTATCTGGGGAGCTCTACGAGCAGTACGTC. This sequence encodes CASSLSGELYEQYV.

A word on this clonotype: A much more abundant neighbour one base away suggests this may be a read error. The V gene is TRBV6-8, the J gene TRBJ2-1; 9 bases are shared with TRBD2. CDR3 length equals 14 residues. V was pared by 10 bases and J by 3 bases, with 7 bases of the junction left unmatched. Germline CDR1 is MNHGY and CDR2 is SAAAGT. In DNA form, the CDR3 reads TGTGCCAACAGGGGCGGGGGGGTCTACAATGAGCAGTTCTTC. It translates to CANRGGGVYNEQFF.

This clonotype has only a few counts. DNA of the CDR3: TGCAGCGTTGGAGGTGTGGGCACTGAAGCTTTCTTT. Translated, it gives CSVGGVGTEAFF. This rearrangement joins TRBV29-1 to TRBJ1-1, with no clear D. Germline lookup yields CDR1 SQVTM and CDR2 ANQGSEA. The length of the CDR3 is 12 residues. Trimming took 4 bases from V and 4 from J, leaving 10 bases between them.

Ten or more counts support this clonotype. The V gene is TRBV12-3 or TRBV12-4, the J gene TRBJ2-7; TRBD1 matches at 8 bases. CDR3 length: 14 residues. After removal of 1 base from V and 3 bases from J, the junction contained 2 bases not matched to a gene. The CDR3 spells CASSLGTGNYEQYV. For the CDR3, the DNA is TGTGCCAGCAGTTTAGGGACAGGGAACTACGAGCAGTACGTC.

The table lists this clonotype with a count of one. The chain combines TRBV29-1 with TRBJ2-2; D is possibly TRBD1 (6 bases). Germline V gene data show CDR1 as SQVTM and CDR2 as ANQGSEA. The V and J ends lost 4 bases and 5 bases respectively, with 14 bases between them. This CDR3 has 14 residues. As DNA, the CDR3 is TGCAGCGTTGTGAGGGGGTCCAATACCGGGGAGCTGTTTTTT. This codes for CSVVRGSNTGELFF.

The sample holds many counts of this clonotype. The chain joins TRBV7-2 to TRBJ2-3; maybe TRBD1 (7 bases). The ends were cut back, 5 bases at V and 2 bases at J, with 20 bases in the middle. CDR3 length: 17 residues. From germline, CDR1 is SGHTA and CDR2 FQGNSA. The CDR3 here is CASSKGGVAGLTDTQYF. The CDR3 nucleotides read TGTGCCAGCAGCAAAGGGGGCGTCGCGGGACTCACAGATACGCAGTATTTT.

This clonotype was detected ten times or more. The genes are TRBV7-8 and TRBJ2-7; TRBD1 agrees at 7 bases. Per the germline V gene, CDR1 is SGHVS and CDR2 is FQNEAQ. The CDR3 covers 16 residues. V was pared by 6 bases and J by 6 bases, with 17 bases of the junction left unmatched. The CDR3 DNA reads TGTGCCAGCAGTGACAGGGCGACGGGCCCTATGGGCGAGCAGTACGTC. Protein product: CASSDRATGPMGEQYV.

This clonotype was counted at least ten times. This chain uses TRBV27 with TRBJ2-7, with 9 bases fitting TRBD2. The CDR3 loop spans 14 amino acids. Germline lookup yields CDR1 MNHEY and CDR2 SMNVEV (reference sequence). V was pared by 4 bases and J by 7 bases, with 8 bases of the junction left unmatched. CDR3 sequence: CASSSAGGPAEQYV. The CDR3 coding sequence is TGTGCCAGCAGTTCCGCGGGGGGGCCGGCAGAGCAGTACGTC.

This clonotype was counted at least ten times. The rearrangement joins TRBV5-6 to TRBJ2-7, with 8 bases that match TRBD1. In germline, CDR1 is SGHDT, CDR2 YYEEEE. The CDR3 loop spans 15 amino acids. V lost 4 bases and J lost 4; bases outside the gene matches: 10. The CDR3 DNA sequence: TGTGCCAGCAGCAGGACAGGGACGTCTGCTTACGAGCAGTACGTC. Amino acids: CASSRTGTSAYEQYV.

The chain links TRBV29-1 to TRBJ2-1, with 10 bases aligning to TRBD2. The CDR3 covers 13 residues. Germline CDR1 is SQVTM and CDR2 is ANQGSEA. The junction had 4 bases not matched to a gene; V was cut back by 6 bases and J by 5 bases. The CDR3 sequence is CSVIAGGNNEQFF. The CDR3 nucleotides read TGCAGCGTAATAGCGGGGGGAAACAATGAGCAGTTCTTC.

This clonotype turned up a few times. The V and J genes are TRBV3-1 and TRBJ2-1, with 8 nucleotides matching TRBD2. Per the germline V gene, CDR1 is LGHDT and CDR2 is YNNKEL (reference sequence). The V and J ends lost 2 bases and 8 bases, in that order; junction bases with no gene match: 11. The CDR3 consists of 16 residues. CDR3 DNA: TGTGCCAGCAGCCAACGCCACCGGGGGGGCGTCCATGAGCAGTTCTTC. As protein: CASSQRHRGGVHEQFF.

This clonotype was counted ten times or more. This rearrangement joins TRBV7-2 to TRBJ2-2; 9 bases fit TRBD1. There are 15 residues in the CDR3. Losses at the gene ends were 4 bases for V and 5 bases for J; bases not matched to a gene: 5. CDR1 and CDR2 from the germline V gene are SGHTA and FQGNSA. CDR3 bases: TGTGCCAGCAGCTGGGGACAGGGAGGAACCGGGGAGCTGTTTTTT. It specifies CASSWGQGGTGELFF.

V usage is TRBV29-1 and J usage is TRBJ1-3, with a tentative D call TRBD1 (6 bases). Trimming pared 7 bases from V and 0 bases from J, leaving 13 bases between. The CDR3 length is 14 residues. Germline V gene lookup returns CDR1 SQVTM and CDR2 ANQGSEA. For the CDR3, the DNA is TGCAGCGGCCTTGACAGGTTCTCTGGAAACACCATATATTTT. This sequence encodes CSGLDRFSGNTIYF.

The table lists this clonotype with many counts. J is TRBJ1-1 and V is TRBV7-9; D call uncertain. V gave up 5 bases and J gave up 4 bases, with 14 bases separating them. CDR3 length: 14 amino acids. Germline assignment: CDR1 SEHNR and CDR2 FQNEAQ (reference sequence). The CDR3 coding sequence is TGTGCCAGCAGCGCGGTCGAGGCGGGCACTGAAGCTTTCTTT. This translates into CASSAVEAGTEAFF.

The chain has TRBV12-5 and TRBJ2-5, with no clear D. V was clipped by 5 bases and J by 7 bases, with 11 bases between them. This CDR3 has 12 residues. Germline CDR1 is LGHNT and CDR2 is FRNRAP. CDR3 loop: CASGPDLGTQYF. Here the CDR3 DNA reads TGTGCTAGTGGTCCCGATCTTGGGACCCAGTACTTC.

This chain connects TRBV7-9 to TRBJ2-2, with D perhaps matching TRBD1 (6 bases). This CDR3 has 13 residues. The V gene's germline CDR1 is SEHNR and CDR2 FQNEAQ (reference sequence). Trimming shortened V by 8 bases and J by 1 base, and 8 bases separated the two germline ends. The CDR3 nucleotides read TGTGCCAGCCAGGGGAGGAACACCGGGGAGCTGTTTTTT. Its protein is CASQGRNTGELFF.

At least ten counts were recorded for this clonotype. In DNA, the CDR3 is TGCGCCAGCAGCCAAGGACAGGGGGCGTTGGCCGGGGAGCTGTTTTTT. Protein product: CASSQGQGALAGELFF. The chain joins TRBV4-1 to TRBJ2-2, with 10 bases matching TRBD1. The germline gives CDR1 MGHRA, CDR2 YSYEKL. The J segment lost 6 bases and the V segment lost 1 base, leaving 5 bases of the junction unmatched. The CDR3 extends over 16 amino acids.

This clonotype was seen ten or more times. The chain couples TRBV5-5 to TRBJ2-7, with unresolved D. V shed 0 bases and J shed 0 bases, with 13 bases lying between them. CDR3 length: 16 residues. Germline CDR1 reads SGHKS; CDR2 reads YYEKEE (reference sequence). The CDR3 nucleotides are TGTGCCAGCAGCTTGGTATTATCGAGGAGCTCCTACGAGCAGTACTTC. It specifies CASSLVLSRSSYEQYF.

The chain has TRBV20-1 and TRBJ2-1; tentative D call: TRBD1 (6 bases). Looked up from germline, CDR1 is DFQATT and CDR2 is SNEGSKA (reference sequence). Trimming stripped 1 base from V and 5 bases from J, with 9 bases between. This CDR3 is built from 13 residues. The DNA for the CDR3 is TGCAGTGCTAGAGTGACAGGCGACAATGAGCAGTTCTTC. Translating it yields CSARVTGDNEQFF.

Regarding this clonotype: A much larger clonotype is one base distant, so this may be a read error. The chain has TRBV20-1 and TRBJ2-3, with D maybe TRBD2 (5 bases). Trimming left V 3 bases short and J 4 bases short, with 14 bases between. Germline V lookup: CDR1 DFQATT, CDR2 SNEGSKA (reference sequence). CDR3 length: 14 residues. The CDR3 DNA is TGCAGTGCTAGTAGCGCAGATAGCGCAGATACGCAGTATTTT. The encoded protein is CSASSADSADTQYF.

This clonotype was detected ten times or more. The chain is built from TRBV7-9 and TRBJ1-1; TRBD1 matches at 7 bases. This CDR3 contains 16 residues. Per germline, CDR1 SEHNR and CDR2 FQNEAQ (reference sequence). The ends lost 5 bases at V and 1 base at J; junction bases unmatched: 10. Here the CDR3 reads CASSQGVDHPNTEAFF. For the CDR3, the DNA is TGTGCCAGCAGCCAGGGGGTAGACCACCCGAACACTGAAGCTTTCTTT.